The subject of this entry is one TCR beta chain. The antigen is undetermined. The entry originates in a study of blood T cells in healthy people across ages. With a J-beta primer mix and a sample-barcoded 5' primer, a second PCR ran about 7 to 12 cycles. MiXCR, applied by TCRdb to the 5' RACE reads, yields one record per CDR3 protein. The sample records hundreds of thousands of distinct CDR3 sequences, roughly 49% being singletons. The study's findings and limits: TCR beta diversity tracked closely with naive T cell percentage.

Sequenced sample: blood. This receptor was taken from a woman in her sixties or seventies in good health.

CDR3 nucleotide sequence: TGTGCCAGCAGCTTAGTAGGTGTAGATTCACCCCTCCACTTT. Amino acids: CASSLVGVDSPLHF. This sequence joins TRBV7-2 and TRBJ1-6; no reliable D call. In germline, CDR1 is SGHTA, CDR2 FQGNSA. This CDR3 has 14 residues. The V end was cut by 1 base, the J end by 8 bases, with 9 bases between.